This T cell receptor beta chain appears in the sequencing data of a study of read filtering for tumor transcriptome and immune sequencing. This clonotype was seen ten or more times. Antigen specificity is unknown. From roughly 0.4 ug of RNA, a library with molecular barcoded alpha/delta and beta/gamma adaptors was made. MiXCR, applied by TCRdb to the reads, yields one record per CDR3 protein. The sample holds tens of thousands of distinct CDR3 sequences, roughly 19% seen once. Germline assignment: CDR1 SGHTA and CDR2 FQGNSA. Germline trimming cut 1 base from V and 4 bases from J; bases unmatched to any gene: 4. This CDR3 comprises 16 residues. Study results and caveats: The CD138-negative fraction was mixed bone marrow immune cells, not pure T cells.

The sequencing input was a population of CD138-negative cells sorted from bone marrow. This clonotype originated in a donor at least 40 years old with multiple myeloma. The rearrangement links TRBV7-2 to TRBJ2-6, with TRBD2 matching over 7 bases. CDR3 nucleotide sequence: TGTGCCAGCAGCTTAGGGGGGAGGGCCGGGGCCAACGTCCTGACTTTC. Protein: CASSLGGRAGANVLTF.